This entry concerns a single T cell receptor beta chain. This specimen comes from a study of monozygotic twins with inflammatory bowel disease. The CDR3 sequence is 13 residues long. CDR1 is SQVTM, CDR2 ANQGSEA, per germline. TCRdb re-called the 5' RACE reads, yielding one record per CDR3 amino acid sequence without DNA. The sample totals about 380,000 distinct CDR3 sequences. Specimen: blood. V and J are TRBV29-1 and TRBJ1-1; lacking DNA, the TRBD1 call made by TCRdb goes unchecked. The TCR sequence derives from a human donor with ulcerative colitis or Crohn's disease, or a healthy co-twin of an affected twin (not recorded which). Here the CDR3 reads CSAVNRGFTEAFF.